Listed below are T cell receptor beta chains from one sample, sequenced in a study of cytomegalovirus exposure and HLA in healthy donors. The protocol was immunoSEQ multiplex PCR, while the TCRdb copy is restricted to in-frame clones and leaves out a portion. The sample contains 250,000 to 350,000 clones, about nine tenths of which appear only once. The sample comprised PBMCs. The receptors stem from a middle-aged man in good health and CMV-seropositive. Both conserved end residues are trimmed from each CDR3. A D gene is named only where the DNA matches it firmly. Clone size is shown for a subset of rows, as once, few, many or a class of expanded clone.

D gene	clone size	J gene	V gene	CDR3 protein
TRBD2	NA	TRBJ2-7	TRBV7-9	ASSYTLAGIGEQY
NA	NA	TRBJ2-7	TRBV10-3	AGSDRGNEQY
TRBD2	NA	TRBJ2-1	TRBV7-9	ASTSGSSYNEQF
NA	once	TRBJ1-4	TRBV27	ASSLTSRGDEKLF
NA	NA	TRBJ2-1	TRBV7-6	ASSIRRGVYNEQF
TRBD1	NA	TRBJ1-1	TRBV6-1	ASSDRDRQNTEAF
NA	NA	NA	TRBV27	ASSLRQVGYEQY
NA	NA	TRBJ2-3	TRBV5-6	ASSRQSDTQY
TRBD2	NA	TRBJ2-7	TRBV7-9	ASSLGVSGRDTYEQY
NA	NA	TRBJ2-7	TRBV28	ASSLLPSSSIDEQY
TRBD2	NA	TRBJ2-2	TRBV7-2	ASSSGTSGSVDTGELF
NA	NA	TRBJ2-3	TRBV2	ASLDAPADTQY
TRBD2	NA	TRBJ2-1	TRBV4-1	ASSQAAGLAREQF
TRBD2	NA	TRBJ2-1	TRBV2	ASSPSGKQF
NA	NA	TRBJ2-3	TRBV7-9	ASSSLGAVSTDTQY
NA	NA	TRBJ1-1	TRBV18	ASSLGGEAF
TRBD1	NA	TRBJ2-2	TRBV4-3	ASSLETGAGELF
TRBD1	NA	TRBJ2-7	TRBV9	ASSAGTGSSYEQY
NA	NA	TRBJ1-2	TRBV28	ASGLLNGYT
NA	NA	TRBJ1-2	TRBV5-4	ASSFPYYGYT
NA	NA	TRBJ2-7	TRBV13	ASSLGSGGGSEQY
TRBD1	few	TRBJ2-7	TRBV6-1	ATWAGTGLYEQY
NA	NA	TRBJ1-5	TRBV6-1	ASSEPRNGNQPQH
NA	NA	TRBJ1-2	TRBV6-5	ASSRGLGPSYGYT
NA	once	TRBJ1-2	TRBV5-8	ASKRTASSGYT
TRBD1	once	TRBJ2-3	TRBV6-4	ASRRDSDDTQY
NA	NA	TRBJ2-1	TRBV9	ASSLGPRGDEQF
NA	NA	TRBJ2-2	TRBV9	ASSVAGSTGELF
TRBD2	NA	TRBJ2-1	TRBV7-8	ASSQLAGERGDEQF
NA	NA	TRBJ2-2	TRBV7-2	AGGGRVNTGELF
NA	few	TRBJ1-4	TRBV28	ASSLNRDKEKLF
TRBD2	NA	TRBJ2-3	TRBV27	ASSWLLAGRTDTQY
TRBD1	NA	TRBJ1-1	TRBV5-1	ASSLGTGGDEAF
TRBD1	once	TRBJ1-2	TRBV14	ASSQEWAGGGYGYT
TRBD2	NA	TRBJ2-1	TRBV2	ASSESFGLAGENEQF
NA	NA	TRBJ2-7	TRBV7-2	ASSLVKVEGSRMEQY
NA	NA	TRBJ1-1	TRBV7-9	ASSFQGQTPEAF
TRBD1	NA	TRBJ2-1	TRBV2	AGKKTGNSYNEQF
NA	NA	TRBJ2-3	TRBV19	ASSIGGPTDTQY
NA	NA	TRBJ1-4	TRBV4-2	ASTAGVMEKLF
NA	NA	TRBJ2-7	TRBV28	ASIQGQLSSYEQY
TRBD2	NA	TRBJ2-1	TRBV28	ASSSMKTSGRRNTYNEQF
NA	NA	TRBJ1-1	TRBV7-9	ASSLAPGDTEAF
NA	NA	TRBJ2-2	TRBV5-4	ASSRQWTGELF
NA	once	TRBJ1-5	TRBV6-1	ASSERQVNQPQH
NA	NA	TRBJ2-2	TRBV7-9	ASSLVAGRAGELF
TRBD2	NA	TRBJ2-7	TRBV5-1	ASSFTSGGSYEQY
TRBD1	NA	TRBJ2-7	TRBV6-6	ASTPGQGKTYEQY
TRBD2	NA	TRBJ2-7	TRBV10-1	ASSGFGTISGKPSYEQY
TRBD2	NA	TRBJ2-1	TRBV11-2	ASRPRVAGGRNEQF
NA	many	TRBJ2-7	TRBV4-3	ASSQVGGSAYEQY
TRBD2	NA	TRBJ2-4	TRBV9	ASSVSGLAGGRDIQY
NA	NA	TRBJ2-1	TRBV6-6	ASSYSALSEQF
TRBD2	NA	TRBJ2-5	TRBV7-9	ASSLRLAEQETQY
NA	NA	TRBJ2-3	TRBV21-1	ASSSRALAGVLADTQY
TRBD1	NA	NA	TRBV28	ASRQTGWDSYEQY
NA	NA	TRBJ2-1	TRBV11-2	ASSSLLAGEQF
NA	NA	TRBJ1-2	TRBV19	ASSIPQTVSYGYT
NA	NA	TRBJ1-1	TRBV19	ASRLTVNTEAF
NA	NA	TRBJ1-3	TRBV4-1	ASSQGLERRSGNTIY